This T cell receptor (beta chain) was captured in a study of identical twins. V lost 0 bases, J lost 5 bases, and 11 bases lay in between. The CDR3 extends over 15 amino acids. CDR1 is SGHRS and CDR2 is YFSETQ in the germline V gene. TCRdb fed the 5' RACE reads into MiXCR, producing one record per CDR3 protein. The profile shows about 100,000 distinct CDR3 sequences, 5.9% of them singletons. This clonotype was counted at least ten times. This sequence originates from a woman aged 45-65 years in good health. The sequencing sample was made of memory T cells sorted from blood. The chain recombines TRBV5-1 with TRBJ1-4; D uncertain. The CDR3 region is CASSLDTGPNEKLFF. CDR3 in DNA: TGCGCCAGCAGCTTGGATACCGGGCCAAATGAAAAACTGTTTTTT.